A selection of T cell receptor beta chains follows, all from one sample in a study of T cell changes during pregnancy in multiple sclerosis. TCRdb's copy holds only in-frame clones and misses some; the assay was immunoSEQ multiplex PCR. The sample holds about 64,000 clones, roughly 92% seen once. Sample: peripheral blood, taken in the second trimester of pregnancy. These receptors originate from a female donor with multiple sclerosis, enrolled in a pregnancy study. CDR3s include the opening cysteine and the closing phenylalanine or tryptophan. A D gene is named only where the DNA matches it firmly. The size of a clone is reported for some rows only, either as once, few or many, or as a class for expanded clones.

j_call,v_call,d_call,clone_size,cdr3_nt,cdr3_aa
TRBJ1-1,TRBV11-3,.,.,TGTGCCAGCAGCTTAGGATCGGTGAACACTGAAGCTTTCTTT,CASSLGSVNTEAFF
TRBJ1-1,TRBV30,.,.,TGTGCCTGGAGCTATAGGGCGGGGCCTATGAACACTGAAGCTTTCTTT,CAWSYRAGPMNTEAFF
TRBJ2-7,TRBV11-2,TRBD2,.,TGTGCCAGCAGCTCCCTCTCCCGGACTAGCGGGAGGGTCTACGAGCAGTACTTC,CASSSLSRTSGRVYEQYF
TRBJ1-1,TRBV18,.,once,TGTGCCAGCTCACTAACCGGGGGGGCAGGCGTGAACACTGAAGCTTTCTTT,CASSLTGGAGVNTEAFF
TRBJ1-2,TRBV5-6,TRBD1,.,TGTGCCAGCAGCTTTACCGGGACAGATTATGGCTACACCTTC,CASSFTGTDYGYTF
TRBJ2-7,TRBV13,TRBD1,once,TGTGCCAGCACCTCCGGACAGGGTAGTAGCGAGCAGTACTTC,CASTSGQGSSEQYF
TRBJ2-1,TRBV5-1,.,.,TGCGCCAGCAGCTCGGGACAACCAAGCTCCTACAATGAGCAGTTCTTC,CASSSGQPSSYNEQFF
TRBJ2-5,TRBV28,TRBD1,.,TGTGCCAGCAGTTTAAGCCTAGGGGGCGGGGAGACCCAGTACTTC,CASSLSLGGGETQYF
TRBJ2-4,TRBV18,TRBD2,.,TGTGCCAGCTCACCACCGGGGGGGAGCTTAGCCAAAAACATTCAGTACTTC,CASSPPGGSLAKNIQYF
TRBJ2-5,TRBV5-4,.,.,TGTGCCAGCAGCCCGGGACCGATTCCCCTGACTAGAATAGAGACCCAGTACTTC,CASSPGPIPLTRIETQYF
TRBJ2-1,TRBV27,TRBD1,.,TGTGCCAGCAGTTCACAGGGGGCGATCAATGAGCAGTTCTTC,CASSSQGAINEQFF
TRBJ2-7,TRBV9,.,.,TGTGCCAGCAGCGTAGACGGGGGTCGGGTTTACGAGCAGTACTTC,CASSVDGGRVYEQYF
TRBJ2-7,TRBV18,TRBD2,.,TGTGCCAGCTCACCACCGTCGGTTGGGTTACCTAGCGGGAGTCGCGAGCAGTACTTC,CASSPPSVGLPSGSREQYF
TRBJ1-5,TRBV28,.,.,TGTGCCAGCAGGTGGGCATCAGGCAATCAGCCCCAGCATTTT,CASRWASGNQPQHF
TRBJ2-3,TRBV5-1,.,.,TGCGCCAGCAGCTTATACCGGGACACAGATACGCAGTATTTT,CASSLYRDTDTQYF
TRBJ1-5,TRBV19,.,.,TGTGCCAGTAGTATAGTCAACAGGGCTTTCAATCAGCCCCAGCATTTT,CASSIVNRAFNQPQHF
TRBJ1-6,TRBV7-9,.,.,TGTGCCAGCAGCACACGACAGCTAAATTCACCCCTCCACTTT,CASSTRQLNSPLHF
TRBJ2-2,TRBV7-2,TRBD1,.,TGTGCCAGCAGCTTCGTTCAGGGGGCGGGCGGGGAGCTGTTTTTT,CASSFVQGAGGELFF
TRBJ2-5,TRBV7-9,.,once,TGTGCCAGCAGCAGAGGGTCGGGCGATCGCTGGGAGACCCAGTACTTC,CASSRGSGDRWETQYF
TRBJ2-7,TRBV6-5,.,.,TGTGCCAGCAGAGGGACTAGGGGGCACGAGCAGTACTTC,CASRGTRGHEQYF
TRBJ2-7,TRBV4-1,.,.,TGCGCCAGCAGCCACCTCCGGACAGCCCCCTACGAGCAGTACTTC,CASSHLRTAPYEQYF
TRBJ1-3,TRBV11-2,TRBD1,.,TGTGCCAGCAGCTATCCCAGGGGGCTAGGAAACACCATATATTTT,CASSYPRGLGNTIYF
TRBJ2-7,TRBV28,TRBD2,.,TGTGCCAGCAGCCCTCCCCTAGCGGGAGTTTACGAGCAGTACTTC,CASSPPLAGVYEQYF
TRBJ1-1,TRBV27,.,.,TGTGCCAGCAGTCCCTACCTGAACACTGAAGCTTTCTTT,CASSPYLNTEAFF
TRBJ2-7,TRBV7-2,.,.,TGTGCCAGCAGCTTAGTGGCGGGCAGCTCCTACGAGCAGTACTTC,CASSLVAGSSYEQYF
TRBJ2-7,TRBV5-1,TRBD2,.,TGCGCCAGCAGCTTGTTAGGCGGACTAGCGGGAGTTCCCCACGAGCAGTACTTC,CASSLLGGLAGVPHEQYF
TRBJ1-3,TRBV18,.,.,TGTGCCAGCTCACCACCGACAGGAGCTTCTGGAAACACCATATATTTT,CASSPPTGASGNTIYF
TRBJ2-7,TRBV11-3,TRBD1,.,TGTGCCAGCAGCTTAGAACAGGGGAGCTACGAGCAGTACTTC,CASSLEQGSYEQYF
TRBJ1-5,TRBV10-2,TRBD1,.,TGCGCCAGCAGTGAGTCGACTACAGGGGACCCCAATCAGCCCCAGCATTTT,CASSESTTGDPNQPQHF
TRBJ1-3,TRBV28,TRBD1,.,TGTGCCAGCAACTCGGGACAGGGGTTTCCCGGAAACACCATATATTTT,CASNSGQGFPGNTIYF
TRBJ2-5,TRBV5-5,TRBD1,.,TGTGCCAGCAGCTCTCCGGGACAGGGAGCAAAGACCCAGTACTTC,CASSSPGQGAKTQYF
TRBJ2-1,TRBV18,TRBD2,.,TGTGCCAGCTCACCTGTACTAGCGGATAGCTCCTACAATGAGCAGTTCTTC,CASSPVLADSSYNEQFF